A single sample is the source of the 18 T cell receptor beta chains below, sequenced in a study of PD-1 blockade in classical Hodgkin lymphoma. Time point denoted: cycle 4 day 1 (C4D1), after 5 to 7 weeks of nivolumab. With no exception, relapse followed autologous stem cell transplantation in all patients, and brentuximab vedotin exposure varied. Libraries were prepared by immunoSEQ multiplex PCR; TCRdb keeps only in-frame clonotypes and omits some of them. Among approximately 18,000 clones listed, over 75% were seen once. The source was peripheral blood mononuclear cells (PBMCs), collected before the fourth cycle of nivolumab. The receptors derive from a human donor with classical Hodgkin lymphoma.

In its sample, this clone was seen a few times. This chain connects TRBV9 to TRBJ1-2; D is uncertain. V lost 4 bases and J lost 6, with 19 bases in between. This CDR3 contains 15 residues. The V gene's germline CDR1 is SGDLS and CDR2 YYNGEE. CDR3 protein: CASSPTRGSRNGYTF. In DNA, the CDR3 is TGTGCCAGCAGCCCAACCAGAGGGTCTCGGAATGGCTACACCTTC.

A remark on this clone: Sequence at one end of the junction differs from germline and may be a read error. The chain recombines TRBV5-1 with TRBJ1-2, with D perhaps TRBD1 (6 bases). The CDR3 is 10 residues long. CDR1 and CDR2 from the germline V gene are SGHRS and YFSETQ. CDR3 loop: CASSLAGQNF. The CDR3 region has the DNA TGCGCCAGCAGCTTGGCTGGACAGAACTTC.

The gene calls are TRBV29-1 and TRBJ2-5; possibly TRBD1 for D (6 bases). This CDR3 region has 15 residues. The V end lost 1 base, the J end lost 2 bases, and 14 bases lay between the germline ends. Germline CDR1 SQVTM, CDR2 ANQGSEA. The CDR3 reads CSVEGSGVTQETQYF. The CDR3 nucleotides read TGCAGCGTTGAAGGGTCAGGGGTTACTCAAGAGACCCAGTACTTC.

This sequence joins TRBV27 and TRBJ2-1; D is unclear. V was cut by 2 bases and J by 0 bases, with 8 bases left in between. Germline lookup yields CDR1 MNHEY and CDR2 SMNVEV (reference sequence). CDR3 size: 15 residues. The CDR3 sequence: CASSLEASSYNEQFF. The CDR3 bases are TGTGCCAGCAGTTTAGAGGCGAGCTCCTACAATGAGCAGTTCTTC.

V is TRBV7-8 and J is TRBJ2-1; 10 bases fit TRBD2. Germline loops: CDR1 SGHVS, CDR2 FQNEAQ. The CDR3 spans 17 residues. V shed 5 bases, J shed 3 bases, and the junction held 10 bases outside the gene matches. The DNA of the CDR3 is TGTGCCAGCAGCCCAAGACAGCGGGAGGGGTACTACAATGAGCAGTTCTTC. Amino acid sequence: CASSPRQREGYYNEQFF. Supplemented by reference TRBV7-8 and TRBJ2-1, the full variable domain reads GAGVSQSPRYKVAKRGQDVALRCDPISGHVSLFWYQQALGQGPEFLTYFQNEAQLDKSGLPSDRFFAERPEGSVSTLKIQRTQQEDSAVYLCASSPRQREGYYNEQFFGPGTRLTVL.

This chain joins TRBV2 and TRBJ1-2, with D tentatively TRBD1 (6 bases). Trimming removed 7 bases from V and 6 bases from J, with 15 bases in between. The germline V gene has CDR1 SNHLY and CDR2 FYNNEI. The CDR3 is 13 amino acids. In DNA form, the CDR3 reads TGTGCCAGCAAGGGCCAGGGGTTGGATGGCTACACCTTC. It is translated as CASKGQGLDGYTF.

CDR3 coding DNA: TGTGCCTGGAGGTGGCGGGAGGGGGACACCGGGGAGCTGTTTTTT. This codes for CAWRWREGDTGELFF. The chain links TRBV30 to TRBJ2-2; 9 positions match TRBD2. The junction had 5 bases not matched to a gene; V was cut back by 3 bases and J by 3 bases. Germline CDR1 and CDR2: GTSNPN and SVGIG (reference sequence). The CDR3 is made up of 15 amino acids.

The chain combines TRBV7-2 with TRBJ1-5; no definite D call. The CDR3 sequence is 12 residues long. CDR1 and CDR2 (germline): SGHTA, FQGNSA. V lost 6 bases to trimming and J lost 6 bases, with 9 bases between them. The CDR3 nucleotides are TGTGCCAGCAGTGTTGGGCTTCAGCCCCAGCATTTT. It codes for CASSVGLQPQHF.

The V and J genes are TRBV7-9 and TRBJ2-7; D is undetermined. From germline, CDR1 is SEHNR and CDR2 FQNEAQ (reference sequence). The germline V and J ends were trimmed by 4 bases and 0 bases, with 7 bases remaining between them. The CDR3 contains 13 residues. The CDR3 DNA follows: TGTGCCAGCAGCTCGGACGCCTCCTACGAGCAGTACTTC. Amino acid sequence: CASSSDASYEQYF.

This clone was observed a handful of times. The rearrangement uses TRBV6-5 and TRBJ1-1, with D unresolved. V lost 2 bases and J lost 0, with 10 bases in between. Germline loops: CDR1 MNHEY, CDR2 SVGAGI. The CDR3 totals 15 residues. CDR3 in DNA: TGTGCCAGCAGTTACGCAGGCGGGATGAACACTGAAGCTTTCTTT. This translates into CASSYAGGMNTEAFF.

There are a few counts of this clone. The chain couples TRBV4-3 to TRBJ2-3; the D is unclear. The CDR3 extends over 14 amino acids. V was pared by 4 bases and J by 2 bases, with 10 bases between. In germline, CDR1 is LGHNA, CDR2 YSLEER. The CDR3 reads CASSPIGLTDTQYF. The CDR3 DNA sequence: TGCGCCAGCAGCCCGATAGGGCTCACAGATACGCAGTATTTT.

This clone was seen once. This chain links TRBV27 with TRBJ2-1; D call uncertain. The germline gives CDR1 MNHEY, CDR2 SMNVEV (reference sequence). V dropped 3 bases and J dropped 7 bases, with 10 bases sitting between them. The CDR3 runs to 13 residues. The CDR3 sequence: CASSFSRDNEQFF. CDR3 coding DNA: TGTGCCAGCAGTTTTAGCCGTGATAATGAGCAGTTCTTC.

The chain carries TRBV13 and TRBJ2-1, with no clear D. Germline CDR1 reads PRHDT; CDR2 reads FYEKMQ (reference sequence). The CDR3 is made up of 13 amino acids. Trimming left V 4 bases short and J 6 bases short, with 10 bases between. The CDR3 DNA sequence: TGTGCCAGCAGCTGGGCTAGGCCCAATGAGCAGTTCTTC. The encoded protein is CASSWARPNEQFF. Supplemented by reference TRBV13 and TRBJ2-1, the full variable domain reads AAGVIQSPRHLIKEKRETATLKCYPIPRHDTVYWYQQGPGQDPQFLISFYEKMQSDKGSIPDRFSAQQFSDYHSELNMSSLELGDSALYFCASSWARPNEQFFGPGTRLTVL.

The V gene is TRBV6-6, the J gene TRBJ1-3; the D gene is possibly TRBD1 (5 bases). V was trimmed by 6 bases and J by 0 bases, leaving 15 bases between them. CDR3 size: 16 residues. Germline lookup yields CDR1 MNHNY and CDR2 SVGAGI (reference sequence). CDR3 in amino acids: CASSPGTDPSGNTIYF. The DNA for the CDR3 is TGTGCCAGCAGCCCCGGGACGGACCCCTCTGGAAACACCATATATTTT.

The V gene is TRBV6-1, the J gene TRBJ1-3; no firm D call. The CDR3 extends over 11 amino acids. Germline V lookup: CDR1 MNHNS, CDR2 SASEGT. V was cut by 8 bases and J by 2 bases, with 4 bases left in between. The CDR3 spells CASRTGNTIYF. The CDR3 region has the DNA TGTGCCAGCCGCACTGGAAACACCATATATTTT.

The J gene is TRBJ1-3, the V gene TRBV25-1, with 7 bases fitting TRBD1. This CDR3 is built from 14 residues. Looked up from germline, CDR1 is MGHDK and CDR2 is SYGVNS. V trimming: 4 bases; J trimming: 3 bases; junction bases outside the gene matches: 3. This CDR3 is CASSVGGNGNTIYF. In DNA form, the CDR3 reads TGTGCCAGCAGTGTAGGGGGCAATGGAAACACCATATATTTT.

The chain uses TRBV7-9 and TRBJ1-4; the D gene is possibly TRBD1 (5 bases). CDR1 and CDR2 (germline): SEHNR, FQNEAQ (reference sequence). The CDR3 sequence is 17 residues long. V gave up 2 bases and J gave up 0 bases, with 13 bases separating them. In nucleotides, the CDR3 is TGTGCCAGCAGCTTAATCCTCGACAGTGCAACTAATGAAAAACTGTTTTTT. This gives the protein CASSLILDSATNEKLFF.

The chain combines TRBV19 with TRBJ1-5, with D uncertain. Germline CDR1 is LNHDA and CDR2 is SQIVND (reference sequence). The CDR3 spans 16 residues. V lost 1 base, J lost 2 bases, and 12 bases lay in between. The CDR3 region is CASSIGHKGGNQPQHF. The CDR3 bases are TGTGCCAGTAGTATAGGACACAAAGGTGGCAATCAGCCCCAGCATTTT. The full variable domain, completed using reference TRBV19 and TRBJ1-5, is DGGITQSPKYLFRKEGQNVTLSCEQNLNHDAMYWYRQDPGQGLRLIYYSQIVNDFQKGDIAEGYSVSREKKESFPLTVTSAQKNPTAFYLCASSIGHKGGNQPQHFGDGTRLSIL.